The source of this T cell receptor beta chain is a study of cytomegalovirus exposure and HLA in healthy donors (dated by TCRdb to 2017 to 2019). Background on the whole study: In an earlier analysis of about 560 of the donors, approximately 260 Gb of sequence data and just under 120 million unique TCR beta sequences from 150 million to 200 million T cells were reported. An early release covering just under 650 HLA-typed donors comprised roughly 300 gigabases of sequencing data and around 86 million unique TCR sequences. Of the 398 genotyped donors, about 84% fell in the genetic ancestry cluster associated with self-reported Caucasian donors. The study was designed to test whether signatures of past pathogen exposure could be identified by cataloging public T cell receptors. The study used immunosequencing to profile the T cell repertoires of about 670 subjects and linked those repertoires to cytomegalovirus serostatus. Along with the approximately 650-subject first cohort, a separate validation cohort of 120 different subjects was used. To predict cytomegalovirus infection status, the study brought together high-throughput TCR immunosequencing, statistical association of individual TCRs with disease status, and machine learning. To study patterns of TCR occurrence, a later analysis re-analyzed previously published TCR beta repertoires from around 670 donors and added high-resolution HLA genotyping. Rather than drawing on any new phenotypic data, the later analysis identified candidate immune exposures from TCR beta sequences and the way those sequences occurred across donors. An earlier analysis of around 640 of the donors used high-throughput TCR beta sequencing to judge whether each TCR beta V gene segment behaved as functional or pseudogenic. Donor age, sex, ethnicity and CMV serostatus were compiled together with the repertoire data. A later genetic analysis used genome-wide SNP genotypes for about 55% of the 666 donors, treating that subset as a discovery cohort. All discovery cohort repertoires had been generated using a single sequencing platform. Both class I and class II loci were covered by HLA typing, at four-digit resolution. Typing coverage differed by locus: A, B, C, DRB1 and DQB1 were typed in about 629-640 donors, DQA1 in 500 to 550, DPA1 in approximately 600, and DPB1 in just under 480. Because of strong linkage in the cohort, roughly five DR-DQ haplotypes were treated as single units for association and clustering. Among 300 to 450 genotyped donors of the cohort, an average of around 240,000 unique TCR beta nucleotide sequences were sequenced per donor, roughly 20% of them non-productive. Findings and caveats that apply to the study as a whole: Linkage disequilibrium might explain the correlated functional status among segregating V segments, but an unknown experimental factor could not be ruled out. In vitro tests confirmed that a few of the cytomegalovirus-associated TCR beta chains recognize cytomegalovirus antigens. The classifier was reported to diagnose cytomegalovirus status with high specificity and sensitivity in both the original cohort and the validation cohort. A total of 150 or so TCR beta chains were listed by the study as associated with cytomegalovirus. In a later genetic analysis, a missense DCLRE1C variant was associated with V-gene and J-gene trimming of TCR beta chains, and the association was replicated in an independent cohort. In a later analysis, TCR association rates were found to vary across HLA loci, with the most associated TCRs seen for DRB1 alleles and the fewest for HLA-C alleles. In an earlier analysis of 587 of the donors, most TCR beta V segments appeared in productive rearrangements about 87% or about 30% of the time, broadly matching IMGT annotations. In a later genetic analysis, fewer N-insertions in productive TCRs were reported among donors in an Asian-associated ancestry cluster than the roughly 710-donor mean. A later analysis reported that several top co-occurrence clusters appeared linked to parvovirus B19, influenza, CMV and Epstein-Barr virus. A later analysis found that most CMV-associated TCR beta chains appeared HLA-restricted, with HLA associations seemingly driven largely by CMV exposure. According to the authors, the approach could potentially be generalized to other disease states and immunological phenotypes. The earlier analysis of around 600 of the donors excluded some 16 rarely observed V segments, including chromosome 9 orphons, because counts were too low. Assigning TCR associations to individual alleles was difficult when HLA alleles, especially DR and DQ, strongly co-occurred. Some IMGT-functional V segments, including TRBV6-2 and TRBV6-3, could not be distinguished by the 87-base-pair reads and were therefore excluded. A cluster of highly shared sequence variants was judged likely to be a technical artifact of the sequencing pipeline. Sequencing depth was assumed to be roughly uniform across donors in the presence/absence analyses, though that assumption may not hold. At a false discovery rate of 0.05, a later analysis linked under 20,000 TCR beta sequences to specific HLA alleles. A later analysis found that HLA-associated TCR beta chains were more clonally expanded and had lower generation probabilities than equally common non-associated chains. The cohort was sequenced for TCR beta chains only, and without alpha or paired-chain data the features that could be detected were limited. Most TCR sequences were observed very rarely across donors, whereas some public TCRs were present in many individuals. Immune exposure information for the cohort was limited to CMV serostatus. Because HLA typing was missing for some donors at each locus, association tests included only the typed subset. A further reported finding was that TCR beta sequences accurately predicted the HLA-A and HLA-B alleles for most subjects in the first cohort.

Turning to this clone: Its recognized antigen is unknown. Base qualities are not at hand, and no much larger clone is one base apart.

The cohort comprised approximately 700 healthy bone marrow donors. All cohort members were sampled while nominally healthy, although unrecorded immune exposures were likely present. The donor was CMV seropositive and belonged to the group of 250 to 300 seropositive cohort members. A peripheral blood sample was provided by each donor, and peripheral blood mononuclear cells were used for TCR beta sequencing. The Qiagen DNeasy Blood Extraction Kit was used to extract genomic DNA from the blood cell samples. As encoded in the germline V gene, CDR1 is SNHLY while CDR2 is FYNNEI. From the cysteine through the phenylalanine, the CDR3 covers 11 amino acids. Of all the DNA, just the CDR3 is kept, 33 bases in frame from base 1. V loses 6 bases at its end and J loses 8 bases; junction bases beyond the gene matches: 2. To prepare the library, the immunoSEQ multiplex PCR assay was applied. A mixture of 60 forward primers for TCR Vbeta segments and 13 reverse primers for TCR Jbeta segments was used in the multiplex PCR. The CDR3 region of rearranged TCR beta genes was amplified from genomic DNA with a multiplex PCR assay. On the Illumina HiSeq System, the amplified TCR beta libraries were sequenced as 87-base-pair reads. In the original analysis: A later analysis tallied 75 million to 85 million unique TCR beta chains across the approximately 670 repertoires, and some 12 million of those chains were shared by two or more donors. A nearest-neighbor algorithm error-corrected the raw reads and collapsed the reads into unique sequences, merging closely related sequences to remove PCR and sequencing errors. CDR3 sequences were aligned to IMGT reference sequences to assign V, D and J gene segments. Each retained sequence needed at least a six-nucleotide match to both a V gene segment and a J gene segment. Rearrangements were classified as productive when the CDR3 lacked stop codons and remained in frame with V and J, and all other rearrangements were classified as non-productive. Following IMGT convention, CDR3 was defined as the stretch from the second conserved V-encoded cysteine up to the conserved J-encoded phenylalanine. Sequences without an unambiguous match to a single V gene segment were excluded from the earlier analysis of almost 600 of the donors. In an earlier analysis of around 600 of the donors, V segments were called functional above 56.7% productive rearrangements and were called segregating when the between-donor standard deviation exceeded 5%. A statistical classification framework was built for diagnosing cytomegalovirus status from the catalog of TCR beta chain sequences. In a later analysis, V and J genes were assigned by comparing TCR nucleotide sequences against IMGT/GENE-DB human TR gene sequences. In a later analysis, CDR3 sequences and most-parsimonious VDJ recombination scenarios were assigned using the TCRdist pipeline. In a later analysis, each TCR beta chain was defined by its CDR3 amino acid sequence together with its V-gene family, and reads lacking a unique V-gene family were excluded. To address suspected cross-contamination and a sequencing artifact, a later analysis removed several hundred highly shared, low-generation-probability nucleotide sequences. A later analysis calculated a clonal expansion index for each public chain from normalized within-repertoire ranks of inferred template counts. In a later analysis, generation probabilities were computed with a VDJ recombination model fitted to out-of-frame rearrangements, and the resulting probabilities were checked against IGoR. A later analysis scored TCR-TCR, TCR-HLA and TCR-CMV co-occurrence with hypergeometric tests, applying a repertoire-size bias correction to TCR pairs. In a later analysis, false discovery rates were estimated by permuting HLA or CMV assignments 20 times. In a later analysis, co-occurring TCRs were grouped using DBSCAN, with TCRdist sequence similarity added in when clustering inside HLA-allele-positive subsets. Repertoires with fewer than 30,000 or more than 120,000 public chains, plus five repertoires with anomalous nucleotide sharing, were excluded from co-occurrence clustering. TCRdb took over this immuneACCESS table, retaining in-frame rearrangements with V and J assigned. Such tables are incomplete; in checked studies, under half of the missing clones stem from an unresolved V gene, and the remainder is unexplained. For V, J and clone size, that table is used; D and trimming come from the DNA. A total of around 90,000 clones appear in this sample, more than 75% of them only once. Approximately 10% of the sample lies in the top ten.

The sequenced material came from PBMCs. This sequence uses TRBV2 and TRBJ1-1, and TRBD1 aligns with 8 junction nucleotides. The TCR sequence derives from a man aged 30-40 years in good health and CMV-seropositive. CDR3 reads: CASSRGPEAFF. The DNA sequence follows: TGTGCCAGCAGCAGGGGGCCGGAAGCTTTCTTT.